The 32 T cell receptor beta chains presented below share a single source sample, sequenced in a study of blood T cell repertoires in COVID-19. Only in-frame clones appear in the TCRdb table, and some are missing; sequencing was by immunoSEQ multiplex PCR. Among under 75,000 clones listed, 89% were seen once. The sequenced sample was peripheral blood. The source of these receptors is a man aged 45-65 years with active COVID-19.

The chain employs TRBV14 and TRBJ1-5; no firm D call. The germline gives CDR1 SGHDN, CDR2 FVKESK. Trimming removed 1 base at V and 3 bases at J, with 10 bases between. The CDR3 is 15 amino acids. The DNA for the CDR3 is TGTGCCAGCAGCCAAGTTCCCGGGAACAATCAGCCCCAGCATTTT. Translated, it gives CASSQVPGNNQPQHF.

As DNA, the CDR3 is TGCGCCAGCAGCCTAAACACCGGAGGCCTAAATGAGCAGTTCTTC. It encodes CASSLNTGGLNEQFF. This rearrangement joins TRBV5-1 to TRBJ2-1, with D possibly TRBD2 on 5 matching bases. Trimming removed 4 bases at V and 7 bases at J, with 18 bases between. Germline CDR1 and CDR2: SGHRS and YFSETQ. The CDR3 consists of 15 residues. Using reference TRBV5-1 and TRBJ2-1 for the parts outside the CDR3, the full variable domain is KAGVTQTPRYLIKTRGQQVTLSCSPISGHRSVSWYQQTPGQGLQFLFEYFSETQRNKGNFPGRFSGRQFSNSRSEMNVSTLELGDSALYLCASSLNTGGLNEQFFGPGTRLTVL.

The V and J genes are TRBV5-1 and TRBJ2-6; 8 bases line up with TRBD1. From germline, CDR1 is SGHRS and CDR2 YFSETQ. Trimming at V came to 1 base and at J to 0 bases, leaving 12 bases not matched to a gene. This CDR3 region has 20 residues. Here the CDR3 reads CASSLPDRDPTFSGANVLTF. CDR3 nucleotide sequence: TGCGCCAGCAGCTTGCCGGACAGGGACCCAACCTTCTCTGGGGCCAACGTCCTGACTTTC.

J is TRBJ2-6 and V is TRBV6-5; D unclear. Per the germline V gene, CDR1 is MNHEY and CDR2 is SVGAGI. The CDR3 sequence is 14 residues long. The germline V and J ends were trimmed by 3 bases and 0 bases, with 3 bases remaining between them. This chain's CDR3 is CASSYYSGANVLTF. The CDR3 DNA reads as TGTGCCAGCAGTTATTACTCTGGGGCCAACGTCCTGACTTTC.

This clone was seen only once. V gene TRBV5-1 combines with J gene TRBJ2-5; no clear D gene. The germline gives CDR1 SGHRS, CDR2 YFSETQ. V lost 0 bases and J 4 bases, leaving 16 bases between the germline ends. The CDR3 covers 16 residues. CDR3 region: CASSLGITNPGETQYF. The CDR3 coding sequence is TGCGCCAGCAGCTTGGGCATAACTAACCCGGGAGAGACCCAGTACTTC.

This chain connects TRBV6-6 to TRBJ1-1, with D unresolved. V was pared by 2 bases and J by 2 bases, with 15 bases between. Per germline, CDR1 MNHNY and CDR2 SVGAGI (reference sequence). The CDR3 is 16 amino acids. The CDR3 region has the DNA TGTGCCAGCAGTTACACCCGGGAAGGGCGTAACACTGAAGCTTTCTTT. Protein sequence: CASSYTREGRNTEAFF.

The sample holds one count of this clone. This chain links TRBV20-1 with TRBJ2-1, with D unclear. Trimming took 5 bases from V and 5 from J, leaving 4 bases between them. This CDR3 contains 10 residues. Germline V gene lookup returns CDR1 DFQATT and CDR2 SNEGSKA (reference sequence). The CDR3 region is CSAFDNEQFF. DNA of the CDR3: TGCAGTGCTTTCGACAATGAGCAGTTCTTC.

V and J are TRBV6-4 and TRBJ2-3; TRBD1 agrees at 10 bases. Germline CDR1 MRHNA, CDR2 SNTAGT. The CDR3 totals 14 residues. V lost 11 bases, J lost 4 bases, and 9 bases stayed unmatched. This CDR3 reads CAGPGTGVADTQYF. The CDR3 bases are TGTGCCGGCCCCGGGACAGGGGTGGCAGATACGCAGTATTTT.

The chain uses TRBV14 and TRBJ2-1, with 8 bases aligning to TRBD2. Germline-derived CDR1 and CDR2 are SGHDN and FVKESK. The CDR3 spans 18 residues. The ends lost 0 bases at V and 4 bases at J; junction bases unmatched: 11. The CDR3 DNA reads as TGTGCCAGCAGCCAAGATGTAGCGGGGTCCCCCCTTTACAATGAGCAGTTCTTC. It specifies CASSQDVAGSPLYNEQFF. The full variable domain, in which reference TRBV14 and TRBJ2-1 provide the parts outside the CDR3, is EAGVTQFPSHSVIEKGQTVTLRCDPISGHDNLYWYRRVMGKEIKFLLHFVKESKQDESGMPNNRFLAERTGGTYSTLKVQPAELEDSGVYFCASSQDVAGSPLYNEQFFGPGTRLTVL.

V is TRBV19 and J is TRBJ2-7, with D maybe TRBD1 (6 bases). Germline assignment: CDR1 LNHDA and CDR2 SQIVND (reference sequence). CDR3 length: 17 amino acids. With 1 base removed from V and 3 bases from J, the gap between germline ends came to 19 bases. The CDR3 DNA follows: TGTGCCAGTAGTATAGGATGGTCCCGACAGGACCGCTACGAGCAGTACTTC. Protein: CASSIGWSRQDRYEQYF.

The chain has TRBV4-1 and TRBJ2-7; no clear D. This CDR3 has 13 amino acids. V shed 1 base and J shed 3 bases, with 7 bases lying between them. Germline CDR1 is MGHRA and CDR2 is YSYEKL. CDR3 loop: CASSQGIGYEQYF. In DNA, the CDR3 is TGCGCCAGCAGCCAAGGAATCGGCTACGAGCAGTACTTC.

The V and J genes are TRBV30 and TRBJ2-7; TRBD1 matches 9 bases. The CDR3 runs 15 residues. Looked up from germline, CDR1 is GTSNPN and CDR2 is SVGIG (reference sequence). Trimming at V came to 3 bases and at J to 4 bases, leaving 10 bases not matched to a gene. In nucleotides, the CDR3 is TGTGCCTGGAGCCTTGGGACAGGGAGGTCGTACGAGCAGTACTTC. It specifies CAWSLGTGRSYEQYF.

The V gene is TRBV19, the J gene TRBJ2-1, with 8 bases identical to TRBD2. In germline, CDR1 is LNHDA, CDR2 SQIVND (reference sequence). The ends lost 5 bases at V and 9 bases at J; junction bases unmatched: 6. The CDR3 length is 13 residues. The CDR3 sequence is CASSWSSGVEQFF. CDR3 in DNA: TGTGCCAGTAGTTGGAGTAGCGGGGTTGAGCAGTTCTTC.

This chain links TRBV19 with TRBJ2-3; 13 nucleotides line up with TRBD2. This CDR3 region has 16 residues. The ends lost 5 bases at V and 6 bases at J; junction bases unmatched: 8. Looked up from germline, CDR1 is LNHDA and CDR2 is SQIVND (reference sequence). The CDR3 protein is CASSLTGGLAGDTQYF. The DNA for the CDR3 is TGTGCCAGTAGTCTAACCGGGGGACTAGCGGGGGATACGCAGTATTTT.

The V gene is TRBV5-1, the J gene TRBJ2-7; D is possibly TRBD2 (5 bases). Germline lookup yields CDR1 SGHRS and CDR2 YFSETQ. V lost 1 base, J lost 1 base, and 18 bases lay in between. The CDR3 runs 17 residues. CDR3 sequence: CASSLSPATMPSYEQYF. The CDR3 DNA follows: TGCGCCAGCAGCTTGTCGCCGGCGACTATGCCTTCCTACGAGCAGTACTTC.

The chain joins TRBV6-6 to TRBJ2-5, with D possibly TRBD2 on 5 matching bases. Trimming removed 4 bases from V and 0 bases from J, with 9 bases in between. This CDR3 is 14 amino acids long. From germline, CDR1 is MNHNY and CDR2 SVGAGI (reference sequence). The CDR3 is CASSSGLYQETQYF. CDR3 DNA sequence: TGTGCCAGCAGTTCAGGACTGTACCAAGAGACCCAGTACTTC.

The chain uses TRBV7-8 and TRBJ1-4, with TRBD1 matching 8 bases. J was trimmed by 0 bases and V by 5 bases; bases with no gene match: 8. The CDR3 runs 17 residues. Germline CDR1 and CDR2: SGHVS and FQNEAQ. This CDR3 reads CASSQRTGSATNEKLFF. In DNA, the CDR3 is TGTGCCAGCAGCCAACGGACAGGGAGTGCAACTAATGAAAAACTGTTTTTT.

This clone was seen only once. The V call is TRBV5-1, the J call TRBJ1-1; 11 bases align to TRBD1. This CDR3 is built from 15 residues. In germline, CDR1 is SGHRS, CDR2 YFSETQ. With 4 bases clipped from V and 3 bases from J, the junction kept 5 bases outside the gene matches. Here the CDR3 reads CASSGTGGDDTEAFF. In nucleotides, the CDR3 is TGCGCCAGCAGCGGGACAGGGGGAGATGACACTGAAGCTTTCTTT.

This clone was seen once. The V and J genes are TRBV4-1 and TRBJ1-5; D is unclear. The CDR3 length is 14 residues. Trimming took off 2 bases at V and 3 bases at J, with 8 bases between the two ends. Per germline, CDR1 MGHRA and CDR2 YSYEKL. CDR3 amino acids: CASSQYSNNQPQHF. The CDR3 coding sequence is TGCGCCAGCAGCCAATACAGTAACAATCAGCCCCAGCATTTT.

The chain carries TRBV6-6 and TRBJ2-7; TRBD1 is a possible D gene (6 bases). Germline CDR1 reads MNHNY; CDR2 reads SVGAGI (reference sequence). The CDR3 extends over 14 amino acids. V lost 8 bases to trimming and J lost 7 bases, with 21 bases between them. The CDR3 here is CASWMDSLLGEQYF. The DNA of the CDR3 is TGTGCCAGCTGGATGGACAGTCTTTTAGGGGAGCAGTACTTC.

V gene TRBV15 combines with J gene TRBJ1-2; TRBD1 matches at 7 bases. From germline, CDR1 is LNHNV and CDR2 YYDKDF (reference sequence). The CDR3 has 19 amino acids. V shed 3 bases, J shed 7 bases, and the junction held 23 bases outside the gene matches. The CDR3 nucleotides read TGTGCCACCAGCAGGAGACCCAAGATGGGAACAGGGGAGAGGGGTGGCTACACCTTC. It yields the protein CATSRRPKMGTGERGGYTF.

The chain combines TRBV20-1 with TRBJ2-2, with D uncertain. Germline CDR1 is DFQATT and CDR2 is SNEGSKA (reference sequence). Trimming took 3 bases from V and 5 from J, leaving 4 bases between them. CDR3 size: 11 residues. The CDR3 DNA is TGCAGTGCTAGTGCGACCGGGGAGCTGTTTTTT. Translated, it gives CSASATGELFF.

This CDR3 is CASSTLAGGEETQYF. The CDR3 nucleotides are TGTGCCAGCAGCACTCTAGCGGGGGGGGAAGAGACCCAGTACTTC. The chain links TRBV5-4 to TRBJ2-5; 12 bases map to TRBD2. V gave up 4 bases and J gave up 3 bases; unmatched junction bases: 4. This CDR3 comprises 15 residues. Germline lookup yields CDR1 SGHNT and CDR2 YYREEE (reference sequence). The whole variable domain, filled in from reference TRBV5-4 and TRBJ2-5, reads ETGVTQSPTHLIKTRGQQVTLRCSSQSGHNTVSWYQQALGQGPQFIFQYYREEENGRGNFPPRFSGLQFPNYSSELNVNALELDDSALYLCASSTLAGGEETQYFGPGTRLLVL.

The chain links TRBV7-9 to TRBJ1-5, with a weak D call TRBD1 (6 bases). The CDR3 covers 13 residues. From germline, CDR1 is SEHNR and CDR2 FQNEAQ (reference sequence). V lost 5 bases, J lost 4 bases, and 9 bases lay in between. The CDR3 sequence: CASSQQGNQPQHF. CDR3 in DNA: TGTGCCAGCAGCCAACAGGGTAATCAGCCCCAGCATTTT.

The chain couples TRBV6-5 to TRBJ2-1; possibly TRBD2 for D (6 bases). CDR1 MNHEY and CDR2 SVGAGI come from the germline V gene. Trimming took off 6 bases at V and 7 bases at J, with 13 bases between the two ends. The CDR3 length is 13 residues. In DNA form, the CDR3 reads TGTGCCAGCAGCTCGACTAGTGAAAATGAGCAGTTCTTC. It translates to CASSSTSENEQFF.

This sequence joins TRBV7-9 and TRBJ2-1, with 9 bases lining up with TRBD1. Germline CDR1 and CDR2: SEHNR and FQNEAQ (reference sequence). V dropped 6 bases and J dropped 8; count of bases not matched to a gene: 14. The CDR3 sequence is 16 residues long. CDR3 nucleotide sequence: TGTGCCAGCAGGGGACAGGGTTCGATTATTTTCGATGAGCAGTTCTTC. Its protein is CASRGQGSIIFDEQFF.

The chain employs TRBV5-1 and TRBJ2-1; 11 bases line up with TRBD1. The CDR3 totals 15 residues. Germline lookup yields CDR1 SGHRS and CDR2 YFSETQ. Trimming took 3 bases from V and 2 from J; bases not matched to a gene: 1. The CDR3 nucleotides are TGCGCCAGCAGCTCGGGACAGGGGGCCTACAATGAGCAGTTCTTC. It specifies CASSSGQGAYNEQFF.

The rearrangement joins TRBV5-1 to TRBJ2-3; the D gene is possibly TRBD1 (6 bases). Trimming shortened V by 4 bases and J by 4 bases, and 13 bases separated the two germline ends. Germline V gives CDR1 SGHRS, CDR2 YFSETQ. The CDR3 loop spans 14 amino acids. The CDR3 reads CASSDPQGSDTQYF. DNA for the CDR3: TGCGCCAGCAGCGACCCACAGGGTTCAGATACGCAGTATTTT.

The genes are TRBV9 and TRBJ2-1; 7 nucleotides line up with TRBD1. This CDR3 has 15 amino acids. After removal of 3 bases from V and 6 bases from J, the junction contained 9 bases not matched to a gene. Germline V lookup: CDR1 SGDLS, CDR2 YYNGEE. DNA for the CDR3: TGTGCCAGCAGCGCCGAGGGACAGTTGGTCAATGAGCAGTTCTTC. This encodes CASSAEGQLVNEQFF.

This clone occurred once. The V call is TRBV28, the J call TRBJ2-5; perhaps TRBD1 as D (6 bases). The CDR3 has 17 residues. V dropped 3 bases and J dropped 4 bases, with 21 bases sitting between them. CDR1 is MDHEN and CDR2 is SYDVKM in the germline V gene. CDR3 nucleotides: TGTGCCAGCAGTTTGGGGTCAGGGGTCTTGTTTAGAGAGACCCAGTACTTC. This encodes CASSLGSGVLFRETQYF.

V gene TRBV13 combines with J gene TRBJ2-7; D is perhaps TRBD1 (7 bases). The germline V and J ends were trimmed by 0 bases and 5 bases, with 14 bases remaining between them. Germline CDR1 reads PRHDT; CDR2 reads FYEKMQ (reference sequence). The CDR3 sequence is 15 residues long. The CDR3 DNA reads TGTGCCAGCAGCTTAGGCGACAGGGACTCTAACGAGCAGTACTTC. Its translation: CASSLGDRDSNEQYF.

The chain joins TRBV14 to TRBJ1-4, with no clear D. Germline CDR1 SGHDN, CDR2 FVKESK. This CDR3 has 14 amino acids. Trimming removed 4 bases at V and 0 bases at J, with 6 bases between. The chain's CDR3 is CASSPRATNEKLFF. The CDR3, as DNA: TGTGCCAGCAGCCCTCGGGCAACTAATGAAAAACTGTTTTTT.